This T cell receptor (beta chain) originates from a study of CD8 T cells in Susac syndrome. Background on the study: Sequenced Susac syndrome patients included over five with active disease and eight who were in remission.

After extraction with the RNeasy kit, 0.5 to 1 ug of the RNA was reverse transcribed using random hexamers. The authors amplified TCR beta CDR3 across 54 Vbeta and 13 Jbeta using immunoSEQ multiplex PCR. Via MiXCR, TCRdb re-called the immunoSEQ multiplex PCR reads, giving one row per CDR3 protein. Of about 180,000 distinct CDR3 sequences in the sample, around 94% were seen once. TEMRA cells were FACS-enriched, unlike CD8+ and CD4+ T cells, which were negatively isolated. Germline assignment: CDR1 MNHEY and CDR2 SVGAGI. The CDR3 extends over 14 amino acids. V lost 0 bases and J 12 bases, leaving 14 bases between the germline ends.

The chain links TRBV6-5 to TRBJ1-4; perhaps TRBD1 as D (5 bases). This receptor was obtained from a human donor with Susac syndrome. Sequences were obtained from CD4+ T cells from PBMCs. The CDR3 loop is CASSYSGTWGELFF. The CDR3 DNA follows: TGTGCCAGCAGTTACTCGGGAACATGGGGGGAACTGTTTTTT.